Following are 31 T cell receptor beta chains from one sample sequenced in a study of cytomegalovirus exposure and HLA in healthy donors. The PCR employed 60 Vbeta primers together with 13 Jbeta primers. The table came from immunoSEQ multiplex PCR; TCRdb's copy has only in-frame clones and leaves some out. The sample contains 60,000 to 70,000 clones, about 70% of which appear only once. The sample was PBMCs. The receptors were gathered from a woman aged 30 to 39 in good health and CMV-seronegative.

CDR3 nucleotide sequence: TGCGCCAGCAGCCAAGAACATCGGGGCTCTGGGGCCAACGTCCTGACTTTC. This sequence encodes CASSQEHRGSGANVLTF. The chain carries TRBV4-3 and TRBJ2-6, with D tentatively TRBD2 (5 bases). CDR1 and CDR2 (germline): LGHNA, YSLEER. The V end was cut by 0 bases, the J end by 0 bases, with 9 bases between. The CDR3 spans 17 residues.

CDR3 sequence reads: CSVEEGNLAKNIQYF. In DNA form, the CDR3 reads TGCAGCGTTGAGGAGGGCAATCTAGCCAAAAACATTCAGTACTTC. This chain connects TRBV29-1 to TRBJ2-4; D perhaps matches TRBD2 (6 bases). Trimming removed 3 bases at V and 0 bases at J, with 12 bases between. The CDR3 sequence is 15 residues long. Germline-derived CDR1 and CDR2 are SQVTM and ANQGSEA. Filled out from reference TRBV29-1 and TRBJ2-4, the complete variable domain reads SAVISQKPSRDICQRGTSLTIQCQVDSQVTMMFWYRQQPGQSLTLIATANQGSEATYESGFVIDKFPISRPNLTFSTLTVSNMSPEDSSIYLCSVEEGNLAKNIQYFGAGTRLSVL.

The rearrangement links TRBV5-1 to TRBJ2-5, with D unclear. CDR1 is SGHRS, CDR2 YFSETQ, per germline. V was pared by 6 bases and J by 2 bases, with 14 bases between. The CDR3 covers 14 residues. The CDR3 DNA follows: TGCGCCAGCACCTCTTCTGGCGGACAAGAGACCCAGTACTTC. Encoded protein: CASTSSGGQETQYF.

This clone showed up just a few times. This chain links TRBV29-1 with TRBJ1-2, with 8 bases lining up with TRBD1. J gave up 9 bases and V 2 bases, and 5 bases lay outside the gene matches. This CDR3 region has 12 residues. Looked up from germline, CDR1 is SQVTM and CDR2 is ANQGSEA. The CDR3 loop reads CSVETWTGSYTF. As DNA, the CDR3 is TGCAGCGTTGAAACTTGGACAGGGAGCTACACCTTC.

The CDR3 DNA reads TGTGCCAGCACTCTCCTAGGACTAGCTGCGGGGGATGAGCAGTTCTTC. Protein sequence: CASTLLGLAAGDEQFF. V and J are TRBV2 and TRBJ2-1, with 8 bases that match TRBD2. Germline V CDR1 and CDR2: SNHLY, FYNNEI. V lost 7 bases to trimming and J lost 8 bases; unmatched junction nucleotides: 16. The CDR3 spans 16 residues.

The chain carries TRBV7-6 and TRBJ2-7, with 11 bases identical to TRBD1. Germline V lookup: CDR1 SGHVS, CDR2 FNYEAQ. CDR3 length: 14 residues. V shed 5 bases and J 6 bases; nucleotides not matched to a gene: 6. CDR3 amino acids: CASSKGQGAVEQYF. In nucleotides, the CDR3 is TGTGCCAGCAGCAAAGGACAGGGGGCGGTCGAGCAGTACTTC.

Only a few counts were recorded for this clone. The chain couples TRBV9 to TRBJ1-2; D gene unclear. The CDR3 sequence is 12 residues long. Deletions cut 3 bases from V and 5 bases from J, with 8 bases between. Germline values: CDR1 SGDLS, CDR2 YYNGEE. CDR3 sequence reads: CASSGPLYGYTF. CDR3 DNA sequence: TGTGCCAGCAGCGGTCCCCTGTATGGCTACACCTTC.

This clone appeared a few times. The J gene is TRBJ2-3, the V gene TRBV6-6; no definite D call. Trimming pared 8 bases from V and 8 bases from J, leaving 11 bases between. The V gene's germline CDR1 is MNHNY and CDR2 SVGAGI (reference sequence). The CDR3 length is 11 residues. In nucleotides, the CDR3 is TGTGCCAGCGGGCGTGTTGGTACGCAGTATTTT. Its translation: CASGRVGTQYF.

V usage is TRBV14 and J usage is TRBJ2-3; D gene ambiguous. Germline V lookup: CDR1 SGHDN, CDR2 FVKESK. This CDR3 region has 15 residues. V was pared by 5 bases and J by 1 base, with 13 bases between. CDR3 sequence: CASSTEQFGTDTQYF. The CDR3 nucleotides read TGTGCCAGCAGCACGGAGCAGTTCGGCACAGATACGCAGTATTTT.

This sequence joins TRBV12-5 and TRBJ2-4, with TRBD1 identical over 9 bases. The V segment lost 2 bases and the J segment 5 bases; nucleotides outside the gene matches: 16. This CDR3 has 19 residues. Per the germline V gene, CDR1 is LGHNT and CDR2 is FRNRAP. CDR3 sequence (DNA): TGTGCTAGTGGTTTGAGAACCGCCCCTTGGGACAGGGAGGAAAACATTCAGTACTTC. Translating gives CASGLRTAPWDREENIQYF.

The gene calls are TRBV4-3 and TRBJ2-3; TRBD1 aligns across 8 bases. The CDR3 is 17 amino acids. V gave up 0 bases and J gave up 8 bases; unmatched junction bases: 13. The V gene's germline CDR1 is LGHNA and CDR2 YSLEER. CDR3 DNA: TGCGCCAGCAGCCAAGATGGGTCAGGGGGCTCACAGATTACGCAGTATTTT. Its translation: CASSQDGSGGSQITQYF.

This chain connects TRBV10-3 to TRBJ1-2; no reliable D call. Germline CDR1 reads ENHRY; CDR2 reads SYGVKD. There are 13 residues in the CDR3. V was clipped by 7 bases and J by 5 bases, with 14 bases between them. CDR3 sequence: CAITEEGRYGYTF. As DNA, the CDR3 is TGTGCCATCACCGAGGAGGGTCGGTATGGCTACACCTTC.

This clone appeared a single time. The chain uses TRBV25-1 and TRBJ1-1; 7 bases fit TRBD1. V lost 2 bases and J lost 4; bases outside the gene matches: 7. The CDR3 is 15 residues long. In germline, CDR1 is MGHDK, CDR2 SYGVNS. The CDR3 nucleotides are TGTGCCAGCAGTGAAACCAGACAGGGCGGCACTGAAGCTTTCTTT. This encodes CASSETRQGGTEAFF.

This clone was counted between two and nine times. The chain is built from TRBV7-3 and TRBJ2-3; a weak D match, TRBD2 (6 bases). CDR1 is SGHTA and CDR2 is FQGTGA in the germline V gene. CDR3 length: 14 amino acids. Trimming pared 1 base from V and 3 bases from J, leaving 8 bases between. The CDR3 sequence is CASSLIGGTDTQYF. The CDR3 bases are TGTGCCAGCAGCTTAATAGGAGGGACAGATACGCAGTATTTT.

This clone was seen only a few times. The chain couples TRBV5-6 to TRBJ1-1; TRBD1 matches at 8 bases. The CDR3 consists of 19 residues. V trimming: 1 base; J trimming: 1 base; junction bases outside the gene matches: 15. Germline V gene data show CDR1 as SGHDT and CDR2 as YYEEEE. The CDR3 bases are TGTGCCAGCAGCTTGCGAGGTCCGTCCCGGGACAGGAGGAACACTGAAGCTTTCTTT. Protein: CASSLRGPSRDRRNTEAFF.

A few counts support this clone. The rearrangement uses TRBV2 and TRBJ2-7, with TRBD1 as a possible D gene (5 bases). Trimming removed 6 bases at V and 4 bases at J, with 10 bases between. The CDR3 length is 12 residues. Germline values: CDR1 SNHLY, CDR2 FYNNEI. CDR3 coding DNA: TGTGCCAGCAGACAGACAGAATACGAGCAGTACTTC. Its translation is CASRQTEYEQYF.

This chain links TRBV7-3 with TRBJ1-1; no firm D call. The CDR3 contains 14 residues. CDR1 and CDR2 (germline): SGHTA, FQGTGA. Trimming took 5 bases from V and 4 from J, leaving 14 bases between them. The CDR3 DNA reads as TGTGCCAGCAGCGGCCAGCAGGTTAGCACTGAAGCTTTCTTT. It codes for CASSGQQVSTEAFF.

The CDR3 spells CASSLTGGAGSNEKLFF. The CDR3 region has the DNA TGTGCCAGCAGCCTTACAGGGGGCGCCGGATCTAATGAAAAACTGTTTTTT. The chain is built from TRBV7-6 and TRBJ1-4, with 9 nucleotides matching TRBD1. From germline, CDR1 is SGHVS and CDR2 FNYEAQ. J was trimmed by 3 bases and V by 5 bases; bases with no gene match: 10. This CDR3 is built from 17 residues.

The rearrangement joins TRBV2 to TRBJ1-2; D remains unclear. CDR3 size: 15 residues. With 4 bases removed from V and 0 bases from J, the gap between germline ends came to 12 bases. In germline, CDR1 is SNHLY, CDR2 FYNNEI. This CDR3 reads CASSARNSPNYGYTF. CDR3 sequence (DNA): TGTGCCAGCAGTGCTCGTAACAGCCCTAACTATGGCTACACCTTC.

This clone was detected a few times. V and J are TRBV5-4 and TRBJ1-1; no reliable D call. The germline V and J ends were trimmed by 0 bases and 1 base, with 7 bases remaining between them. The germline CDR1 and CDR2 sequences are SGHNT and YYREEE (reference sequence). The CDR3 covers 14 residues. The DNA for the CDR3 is TGTGCCAGCAGCTTGGATCTGGCGAACACTGAAGCTTTCTTT. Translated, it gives CASSLDLANTEAFF.

The CDR3: CASGEDAVAEQYF. The CDR3 DNA is TGTGCCAGCGGGGAGGACGCCGTCGCAGAGCAGTACTTC. The chain employs TRBV6-5 and TRBJ2-7; maybe TRBD2 (6 bases). The CDR3 covers 13 residues. Trimming shortened V by 8 bases and J by 7 bases, and 18 bases separated the two germline ends. Looked up from germline, CDR1 is MNHEY and CDR2 is SVGAGI.

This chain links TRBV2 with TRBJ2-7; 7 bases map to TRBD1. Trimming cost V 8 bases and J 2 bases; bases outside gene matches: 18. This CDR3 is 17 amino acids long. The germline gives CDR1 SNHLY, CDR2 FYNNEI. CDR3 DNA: TGTGCCAGCCTGGGCGACAATCCGGGACAGAAGACCTACGAGCAGTACTTC. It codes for CASLGDNPGQKTYEQYF. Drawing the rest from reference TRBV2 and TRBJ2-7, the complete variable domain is EPEVTQTPSHQVTQMGQEVILRCVPISNHLYFYWYRQILGQKVEFLVSFYNNEISEKSEIFDDQFSVERPDGSNFTLKIRSTKLEDSAMYFCASLGDNPGQKTYEQYFGPGTRLTVT.

The CDR3 DNA reads as TGTGCCAGTAGTACCCGACTCGGTCAGCCCCAGCATTTT. Translated: CASSTRLGQPQHF. J is TRBJ1-5 and V is TRBV19; no definite D call. Germline assignment: CDR1 LNHDA and CDR2 SQIVND (reference sequence). Trimming pared 4 bases from V and 6 bases from J, leaving 10 bases between. This CDR3 has 13 amino acids.

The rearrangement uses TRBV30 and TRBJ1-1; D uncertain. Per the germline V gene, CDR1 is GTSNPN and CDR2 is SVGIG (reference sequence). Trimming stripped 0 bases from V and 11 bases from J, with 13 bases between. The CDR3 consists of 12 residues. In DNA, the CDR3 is TGTGCCTGGAGTGTGAGACTCAGAGGGGCTTTCTTT. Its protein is CAWSVRLRGAFF.

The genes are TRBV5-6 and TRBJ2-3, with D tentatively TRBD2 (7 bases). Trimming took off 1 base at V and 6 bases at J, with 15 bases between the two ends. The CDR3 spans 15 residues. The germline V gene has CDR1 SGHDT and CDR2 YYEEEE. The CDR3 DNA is TGTGCCAGCAGCTTGCGCGGGGGCGCGAGGGATACGCAGTATTTT. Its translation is CASSLRGGARDTQYF.

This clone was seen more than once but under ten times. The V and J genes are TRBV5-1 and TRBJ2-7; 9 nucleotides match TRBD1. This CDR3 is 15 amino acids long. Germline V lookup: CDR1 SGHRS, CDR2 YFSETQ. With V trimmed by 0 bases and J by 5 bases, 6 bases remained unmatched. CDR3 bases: TGCGCCAGCAGCTTGGCCGACAGGGGGATCGACGAGCAGTACTTC. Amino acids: CASSLADRGIDEQYF.

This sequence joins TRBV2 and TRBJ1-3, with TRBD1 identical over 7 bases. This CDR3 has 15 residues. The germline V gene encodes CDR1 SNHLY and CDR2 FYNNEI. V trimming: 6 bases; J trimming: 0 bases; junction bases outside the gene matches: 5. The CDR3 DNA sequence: TGTGCCAGCAGGGCGGGACAGTCCTCTGGAAACACCATATATTTT. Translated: CASRAGQSSGNTIYF.

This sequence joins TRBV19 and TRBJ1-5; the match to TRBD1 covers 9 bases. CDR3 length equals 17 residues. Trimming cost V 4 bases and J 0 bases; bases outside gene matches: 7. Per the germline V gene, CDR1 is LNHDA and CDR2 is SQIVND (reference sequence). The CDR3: CASSKTGGPYSNQPQHF. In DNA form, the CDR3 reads TGTGCCAGTAGTAAAACAGGGGGCCCTTATAGCAATCAGCCCCAGCATTTT. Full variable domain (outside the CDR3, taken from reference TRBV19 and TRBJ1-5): DGGITQSPKYLFRKEGQNVTLSCEQNLNHDAMYWYRQDPGQGLRLIYYSQIVNDFQKGDIAEGYSVSREKKESFPLTVTSAQKNPTAFYLCASSKTGGPYSNQPQHFGDGTRLSIL.

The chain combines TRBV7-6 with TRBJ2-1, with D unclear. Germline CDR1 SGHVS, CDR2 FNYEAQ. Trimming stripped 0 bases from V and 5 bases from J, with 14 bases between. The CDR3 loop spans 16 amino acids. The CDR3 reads CASSLASPSSNNEQFF. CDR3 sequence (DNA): TGTGCCAGCAGCTTAGCGAGTCCCTCCTCGAACAATGAGCAGTTCTTC.

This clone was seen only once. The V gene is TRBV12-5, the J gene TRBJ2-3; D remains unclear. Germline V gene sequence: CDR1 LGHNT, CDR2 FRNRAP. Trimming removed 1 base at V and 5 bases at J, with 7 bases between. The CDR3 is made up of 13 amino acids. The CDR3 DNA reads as TGTGCTAGTGGTTTGGCAGACTTAGATACGCAGTATTTT. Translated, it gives CASGLADLDTQYF. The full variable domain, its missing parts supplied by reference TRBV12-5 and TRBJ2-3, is DARVTQTPRHKVTEMGQEVTMRCQPILGHNTVFWYRQTMMQGLELLAYFRNRAPLDDSGMPKDRFSAEMPDATLATLKIQPSEPRDSAVYFCASGLADLDTQYFGPGTRLTVL.

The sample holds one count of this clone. In nucleotides, the CDR3 is TGTGCCAGCAGTCCTCTAGCGGGGGGCCTCAATGAGCAGTTCTTC. Its protein product is CASSPLAGGLNEQFF. The chain uses TRBV6-5 and TRBJ2-1, with 11 positions matching TRBD2. The trim removed 5 bases at V and 6 bases at J, leaving 6 bases unmatched. Germline-derived CDR1 and CDR2 are MNHEY and SVGAGI. The CDR3 consists of 15 residues.